The 17 T cell receptor beta chains presented below share a single source sample, sequenced in a study of neurological immune-mediated disorders. From the 5' RACE reads, TCRdb called clonotypes with MiXCR, one entry per CDR3 protein. The sample consists of around 30,000 distinct CDR3 sequences, roughly 2.5% of them appearing once. The sample taken for sequencing was PBMCs. All receptors derive from a woman between 45 and 60 years old with multiple sclerosis.

This clonotype showed up many times. The chain carries TRBV20-1 and TRBJ2-3, with 7 nucleotides matching TRBD2. Germline V gene lookup returns CDR1 DFQATT and CDR2 SNEGSKA (reference sequence). The CDR3 sequence is 15 residues long. The ends lost 3 bases at V and 5 bases at J; junction bases unmatched: 11. In nucleotides, the CDR3 is TGCAGTGCTAGGGCGCGCAGCGGGGCTGGAGATACGCAGTATTTT. As protein: CSARARSGAGDTQYF.

This clonotype was seen at least ten times. The rearrangement joins TRBV18 to TRBJ1-1, with 8 bases matching TRBD1. There are 15 residues in the CDR3. The V gene's germline CDR1 is KGHSH and CDR2 LQKENI. J gave up 3 bases and V 9 bases, and 12 bases lay outside the gene matches. The CDR3 region has the DNA TGTGCCAGTCATGAACCCAGGGGGCGCGACACTGAAGCTTTCTTT. It is translated as CASHEPRGRDTEAFF. Supplemented by reference TRBV18 and TRBJ1-1, the full variable domain reads NAGVMQNPRHLVRRRGQEARLRCSPMKGHSHVYWYRQLPEEGLKFMVYLQKENIIDESGMPKERFSAEFPKEGPSILRIQQVVRGDSAAYFCASHEPRGRDTEAFFGQGTRLTVV.

This clonotype was seen many times. The chain recombines TRBV25-1 with TRBJ2-2, with TRBD2 identical over 11 bases. CDR3 length equals 16 residues. Germline-derived CDR1 and CDR2 are MGHDK and SYGVNS. V trimming: 3 bases; J trimming: 2 bases; junction bases outside the gene matches: 2. The CDR3 loop is CASSDTSGSNTGELFF. The DNA of the CDR3 is TGTGCCAGCAGTGACACTAGCGGGAGTAACACCGGGGAGCTGTTTTTT.

This clonotype showed up many times. The CDR3 spells CASRRDRVQETQYF. As DNA, the CDR3 is TGTGCCAGCAGGCGGGACAGGGTCCAAGAGACCCAGTACTTC. V and J are TRBV5-6 and TRBJ2-5, with 9 bases identical to TRBD1. The CDR3 loop spans 14 amino acids. Losses at the gene ends were 5 bases for V and 1 base for J; bases not matched to a gene: 3. CDR1 SGHDT and CDR2 YYEEEE come from the germline V gene.

In its sample, this clonotype ranks as medium-sized. The V gene is TRBV12-3 or TRBV12-4, the J gene TRBJ1-1; possible D gene TRBD1, 5 bases. This CDR3 contains 11 residues. The V end lost 6 bases, the J end lost 5 bases, and 7 bases lay between the germline ends. This CDR3 reads CASRWGTEAFF. The CDR3 coding sequence is TGTGCCAGCAGGTGGGGGACTGAAGCTTTCTTT.

The table lists this clonotype with a few counts. The chain joins TRBV20-1 to TRBJ2-7; 7 positions agree with TRBD2. Germline V gene data show CDR1 as DFQATT and CDR2 as SNEGSKA (reference sequence). After removal of 3 bases from V and 2 bases from J, the junction contained 13 bases not matched to a gene. This CDR3 is built from 16 residues. This CDR3 is CSASGRGPITPYEQYF. The CDR3 DNA follows: TGCAGTGCTAGTGGGAGGGGACCAATAACTCCCTACGAGCAGTACTTC.

A remark on this clonotype: The junction differs from germline at one of its ends, possibly a read error. The chain recombines TRBV20-1 with TRBJ2-7; a possible D gene is TRBD2 (5 bases). The germline V gene has CDR1 DFQATT and CDR2 SNEGSKA (reference sequence). The CDR3 has 13 amino acids. The CDR3 DNA reads as TGCAGTGCTCGCCGACCTAGCTTTGTCGAGCAGTACTTT. Residues: CSARRPSFVEQYF.

This clonotype was picked up many times. The chain uses TRBV11-1 and TRBJ2-2, with 8 bases aligning to TRBD2. Germline CDR1 SGHAT, CDR2 FQDESV (reference sequence). V lost 5 bases and J lost 4; bases outside the gene matches: 9. This CDR3 has 16 residues. The CDR3 DNA sequence: TGTGCCAGCAGCCTCCTGAGCGGGGGTGGCACCGGGGAGCTGTTTTTT. This gives the protein CASSLLSGGGTGELFF.

This clonotype was found many times. J is TRBJ2-2 and V is TRBV12-3 or TRBV12-4, with 7 bases aligning to TRBD2. V trimming: 6 bases; J trimming: 1 base; junction bases outside the gene matches: 5. The CDR3 totals 15 residues. CDR3 sequence: CASRLLARNTGELFF. The CDR3 DNA is TGTGCCAGCAGGTTACTAGCGCGGAACACCGGGGAGCTGTTTTTT.

This clonotype was detected many times. The CDR3 DNA sequence: TGCAGTGCTAGAGATGCGGCTAGCGGATACAATGAGCAGTTCTTC. Translating gives CSARDAASGYNEQFF. V and J are TRBV20-1 and TRBJ2-1, with 7 nucleotides matching TRBD2. Trimming at V came to 0 bases and at J to 4 bases, leaving 6 bases not matched to a gene. Germline V gives CDR1 DFQATT, CDR2 SNEGSKA (reference sequence). CDR3 length equals 15 residues.

This clonotype was detected ten times or more. The V call is TRBV14, the J call TRBJ2-7; D is ambiguous. This CDR3 comprises 20 residues. V was cut by 1 base and J by 4 bases, with 29 bases left in between. From germline, CDR1 is SGHDN and CDR2 FVKESK. The CDR3 is CASSQALWGSLDTPRYEQYF. CDR3 bases: TGTGCCAGCAGCCAAGCCCTCTGGGGATCGCTTGACACTCCTCGATACGAGCAGTACTTC.

This clonotype has a handful of counts. The junction and the germline gene differ at one end; a read error may be behind it. This rearrangement joins TRBV20-1 to TRBJ1-5; D gene uncertain. The length of the CDR3 is 11 residues. Germline V gene data show CDR1 as DFQATT and CDR2 as SNEGSKA (reference sequence). The CDR3 sequence: CSASWGETQNF. Here the CDR3 DNA reads TGCAGTGCTAGTTGGGGAGAAACCCAGAATTTT.

This clonotype is medium-sized. The chain carries TRBV20-1 and TRBJ2-2; D uncertain. Germline CDR1 reads DFQATT; CDR2 reads SNEGSKA (reference sequence). V was shortened by 3 bases and J by 4 bases, with 12 bases between the two germline ends. The length of the CDR3 is 14 residues. DNA of the CDR3: TGCAGTGCTAGGACTGAAAGCCCCACCGGGGAGCTGTTTTTT. Amino acids: CSARTESPTGELFF.

There are many counts of this clonotype. J is TRBJ2-1 and V is TRBV5-1, with 9 bases that match TRBD2. Germline V gene lookup returns CDR1 SGHRS and CDR2 YFSETQ. The V and J ends lost 3 bases and 8 bases, in that order; junction bases with no gene match: 9. The CDR3 is 15 residues long. Here the CDR3 DNA reads TGCGCCAGCAGCTCCATAGCGGGAGATAAGGATGAGCAGTTCTTC. Translating it yields CASSSIAGDKDEQFF.

This clonotype appeared many times. J is TRBJ2-3 and V is TRBV5-5; D is ambiguous. V gave up 2 bases and J gave up 0 bases, with 7 bases separating them. In germline, CDR1 is SGHKS, CDR2 YYEKEE (reference sequence). The CDR3 runs 14 residues. The DNA for the CDR3 is TGTGCCAGCAGCTTCAGGACCAGCACAGATACGCAGTATTTT. Translating gives CASSFRTSTDTQYF.

This clonotype was observed many times. The chain recombines TRBV7-2 with TRBJ2-2; the D gene could be TRBD1 or TRBD2 (5 bases each). Trimming took off 5 bases at V and 1 base at J, with 8 bases between the two ends. Germline V gene data show CDR1 as SGHTA and CDR2 as FQGNSA. CDR3 length equals 14 residues. This CDR3 is CASSRGRNTGELFF. Written as DNA, the CDR3 is TGTGCCAGCAGCCGGGGACGGAACACCGGGGAGCTGTTTTTT. The full variable domain, in which reference TRBV7-2 and TRBJ2-2 provide the parts outside the CDR3, is GAGVSQSPSNKVTEKGKDVELRCDPISGHTALYWYRQSLGQGLEFLIYFQGNSAPDKSGLPSDRFSAERTGGSVSTLTIQRTQQEDSAVYLCASSRGRNTGELFFGEGSRLTVL.

In its sample, this clonotype was seen many times. The chain uses TRBV18 and TRBJ2-1; TRBD1 is a possible D gene (5 bases). Trimming stripped 6 bases from V and 5 bases from J, with 11 bases between. This CDR3 has 13 residues. CDR1 is KGHSH, CDR2 LQKENI, per germline. The CDR3: CASSSGQDNEQFF. The CDR3 nucleotides are TGTGCCAGCTCCTCCGGACAAGACAATGAGCAGTTCTTC.